This section outlines one T cell receptor beta chain sequence together with its context. TCRdb redid the calling of the RT-PCR reads with MiXCR, one entry per CDR3 protein. The sample lists fewer than 800,000 distinct CDR3 sequences, 13% to 15% occurring once. Germline assignment: CDR1 MNHNS and CDR2 SASEGT. The CDR3 is 14 amino acids. V gave up 3 bases and J gave up 2 bases, with 11 bases separating them. The genes are TRBV6-1 and TRBJ2-7; no firm D call. The specimen sequenced was memory CD4+ T cells from blood. This sequence was found in a female donor in good health, serving as a healthy control. The CDR3 protein is CASSDYPTTYEQYF. Written as DNA, the CDR3 is TGTGCCAGCAGTGATTATCCTACTACCTACGAGCAGTACTTC.